The clone carrying this TCR beta chain appeared once. What it binds is unknown. The entry originates in a study of OX40 agonist ivuxolimab in advanced cancers. At the level of the study: All patients had ivuxolimab intravenously every 2 weeks at 0.01 to 10 mg/kg. Hepatocellular carcinoma, melanoma, renal cell or head and neck cancer occurred in dose-escalation patients. Partial response was recorded in three patients: one hepatocellular carcinoma and two cutaneous melanoma cases.

Whole-study results and caveats: Partial responders at 0.1-3.0 mg/kg showed near-lowest clonal expansion.

The CDR3 totals 15 residues. With V trimmed by 4 bases and J by 4 bases, 7 bases remained unmatched. CDR1 KGHSH and CDR2 LQKENI come from the germline V gene. Produced via immunoSEQ multiplex PCR; TCRdb's table is partial and in-frame only. This table holds about 99,000 clones, roughly nine tenths found once. The V and J genes are TRBV18 and TRBJ1-3; 7 nucleotides line up with TRBD1. This specimen was CD4+ or CD8+ T cells sorted from blood, taken in a trial of the OX40 agonist ivuxolimab. This sequence was found in an adult with an advanced solid tumor such as melanoma, head and neck, liver or kidney cancer. The CDR3 loop reads CASSLRQGSGNTIYF. DNA of the CDR3: TGTGCCAGCTCACTACGACAGGGATCAGGAAACACCATATATTTT.